A selection of T cell receptor beta chains follows, all from one sample in a study of molecular identifiers for immune sequencing clone quantification. MiXCR was run by TCRdb on the PCR reads, yielding one entry per CDR3 protein. The table shows more than 300,000 distinct CDR3 sequences, with 20% to 25% occurring only once. The sequencing sample was made of naive CD8+ T cells from blood, with Jurkat cell RNA spiked in. These receptor sequences come from a human donor in good health. Some libraries in this study had Jurkat cell RNA spiked in. CDR3s include the opening cysteine and the closing phenylalanine or tryptophan. D genes are given only for firm matches.

TRBJ2-3 TRBV29-1 TRBD2 CSVDTRGGTDTQYF
TRBJ2-6 TRBV7-6 - CASSPLGPGANVLTF
TRBJ2-3 TRBV29-1 - CSVVKLETQYF
TRBJ2-3 TRBV2 TRBD1 CASSTGGTPSTDTQYF
TRBJ2-7 TRBV7-9 TRBD1 CASSPGTGATDRYEQYF
TRBJ2-7 TRBV11-3 - CASSGGAEQYF
TRBJ1-1 TRBV3-1 - CASSPMMVGTEAFF
TRBJ2-3 TRBV27 - CASSLSPGLYTDTQYF
TRBJ1-1 TRBV11-2 - CASSLVYAGWGTEAFF
TRBJ1-5 TRBV7-9 - CASSRGGQPQHF